The 3 T cell receptor beta chains presented below share a single source sample, sequenced in a study of cytomegalovirus exposure and HLA in healthy donors. This PCR relied on a set of 60 Vbeta primers and 13 Jbeta primers. The method was immunoSEQ multiplex PCR; TCRdb's version includes in-frame clones alone and lacks a portion of them. The table includes some 150,000 clones, approximately 85% detected once. Material: PBMCs. Receptors originate from a man aged 50 to 59 in good health and CMV-seropositive.

This chain joins TRBV7-2 and TRBJ2-5, with 9 bases matching TRBD2. The J call is doubtful: the DNA matches TRBJ2-7 better. This CDR3 has 14 residues. Germline CDR1 reads SGHTA; CDR2 reads FQGNSA. The CDR3 DNA follows: TGTGCCAGCAGCATTAGCGGGAGAACCTACGAGCAGTACTTC. The encoded protein is CASSISGRTYEQYF.

This clone was seen just once. The germline gene is not matched at one end of the junction; a read error may be the cause. This sample also contains other DNA sequences that code for the same CDR3. The chain employs TRBV6-1 and TRBJ2-7, with a possible D match to TRBD2 (7 bases). The germline V gene encodes CDR1 MNHNS and CDR2 SASEGT. The CDR3 runs 14 residues. CDR3 amino acids: CASSERGGKDEQYF. CDR3 coding DNA: TGTGCCAGCAGTGAAAGGGGGGGTAAAGACGAGCAATACTTC.

The chain couples TRBV10-1 to TRBJ1-5, with 12 nucleotides matching TRBD1. Germline CDR1 is WNHNN and CDR2 is SYGVQD (reference sequence). The CDR3 loop spans 16 amino acids. The V gene end was trimmed by 3 bases and the J gene end by 7 bases; junction bases not matched to a gene: 7. The CDR3: CASSEGDRGRGQPQHF. The CDR3 DNA follows: TGCGCCAGCAGTGAAGGGGACAGGGGGCGCGGACAGCCCCAGCATTTT.